This T cell receptor (beta chain) originates from a study of cytomegalovirus exposure and HLA in healthy donors. A word on this clone: Its target is not known.

With 8 bases clipped from V and 2 bases from J, the junction kept 3 bases outside the gene matches. CDR1 and CDR2 (germline): SNHLY, FYNNEI. This CDR3 region has 12 residues. Study-level points and caveats: One variant, a missense change in DCLRE1C, was linked in a later analysis to TCR beta V- and J-gene trimming.

The PCR was carried out with 60 Vbeta primers and 13 Jbeta primers. Sequenced by immunoSEQ multiplex PCR; TCRdb stores in-frame clones only, minus some. This table holds around 100,000 clones, around 77% found once. This clonotype was obtained from a woman aged 25 to 39 in good health and CMV-seropositive. Specimen: PBMCs. The J gene is TRBJ2-7, the V gene TRBV2; TRBD1 aligns across 7 bases. CDR3 DNA: TGTGCCAGCCGGGACAGCACCTACGAGCAGTACTTC. Protein sequence: CASRDSTYEQYF.